The 26 T cell receptor beta chains below all came from one sample that was sequenced in a study of blood T cell repertoires in COVID-19. The protocol was immunoSEQ multiplex PCR, while the TCRdb copy is restricted to in-frame clones and leaves out a portion. Among roughly 190,000 clones listed, approximately 85% were seen once. Material: peripheral blood. These receptor sequences come from a woman aged 55-70 years with acute or convalescent COVID-19.

This clone was picked up one time. CDR3 sequence (DNA): TGTGCCAGCAGTGTCAAAGTTGGGCAGTCTGGCTACACCTTC. Protein: CASSVKVGQSGYTF. The chain links TRBV2 to TRBJ1-2; D remains ambiguous. This CDR3 is 14 amino acids long. Trimming pared 4 bases from V and 7 bases from J, leaving 16 bases between. The germline V gene encodes CDR1 SNHLY and CDR2 FYNNEI.

The gene calls are TRBV11-1 and TRBJ2-1; 8 bases agree with TRBD1. V gave up 3 bases and J gave up 6 bases; unmatched junction bases: 1. There are 13 residues in the CDR3. The germline CDR1 and CDR2 sequences are SGHAT and FQDESV (reference sequence). This CDR3 is CASSLTGANEQFF. As DNA, the CDR3 is TGTGCCAGCAGCTTGACAGGGGCCAATGAGCAGTTCTTC. Supplemented by reference TRBV11-1 and TRBJ2-1, the full variable domain reads EAEVAQSPRYKITEKSQAVAFWCDPISGHATLYWYRQILGQGPELLVQFQDESVVDDSQLPKDRFSAERLKGVDSTLKIQPAELGDSAMYLCASSLTGANEQFFGPGTRLTVL.

V is TRBV5-1 and J is TRBJ1-6; 7 bases agree with TRBD1. The CDR3 runs 14 residues. The ends lost 4 bases at V and 4 bases at J; junction bases unmatched: 2. From germline, CDR1 is SGHRS and CDR2 YFSETQ. CDR3 DNA sequence: TGCGCCAGCAGCGCGGGACAGTATAATTCACCCCTCCACTTT. It yields the protein CASSAGQYNSPLHF.

This chain connects TRBV2 to TRBJ1-1, with 11 bases fitting TRBD1. CDR3 size: 16 residues. Germline V CDR1 and CDR2: SNHLY, FYNNEI. J was trimmed by 5 bases and V by 3 bases; bases with no gene match: 8. The CDR3 DNA sequence: TGTGCCAGCAGTGAGAGGACAGGGGGCGGGAGGACTGAAGCTTTCTTT. Encoded protein: CASSERTGGGRTEAFF.

The chain is built from TRBV9 and TRBJ1-6, with 9 bases fitting TRBD1. V gave up 4 bases and J gave up 10 bases; unmatched junction bases: 6. The CDR3 length is 14 residues. The germline V gene encodes CDR1 SGDLS and CDR2 YYNGEE. The CDR3 DNA sequence: TGTGCCAGCAGCCCGGACAGGGGAAGCTCACCCCTCCACTTT. Protein: CASSPDRGSSPLHF. Based on the CDR3 plus reference TRBV9 and TRBJ1-6, the full variable domain is DSGVTQTPKHLITATGQRVTLRCSPRSGDLSVYWYQQSLDQGLQFLIQYYNGEERAKGNILERFSAQQFPDLHSELNLSSLELGDSALYFCASSPDRGSSPLHFGNGTRLTVT.

This clone has a single count. The rearrangement joins TRBV6-5 to TRBJ2-1; a possible D gene is TRBD2 (6 bases). Germline V CDR1 and CDR2: MNHEY, SVGAGI. The CDR3 totals 14 residues. V lost 7 bases and J 10 bases, leaving 20 bases between the germline ends. CDR3 DNA: TGTGCCAGCACCCCCGAGGGTGTTGGGAGGGAGCAGTTCTTC. Its translation is CASTPEGVGREQFF.

The gene calls are TRBV19 and TRBJ1-4; D unclear. V lost 3 bases, J lost 4 bases, and 9 bases lay in between. Germline CDR1 LNHDA, CDR2 SQIVND (reference sequence). CDR3 length equals 14 residues. CDR3: CASSMRQRNEKLFF. The CDR3 coding sequence is TGTGCCAGTAGTATGAGGCAGCGTAATGAAAAACTGTTTTTT. The full variable domain, in which reference TRBV19 and TRBJ1-4 provide the parts outside the CDR3, is DGGITQSPKYLFRKEGQNVTLSCEQNLNHDAMYWYRQDPGQGLRLIYYSQIVNDFQKGDIAEGYSVSREKKESFPLTVTSAQKNPTAFYLCASSMRQRNEKLFFGSGTQLSVL.

This sequence joins TRBV16 and TRBJ1-1; 10 positions match TRBD1. Germline V gene lookup returns CDR1 KGHSY and CDR2 FQNENV. This CDR3 is 14 amino acids long. J was trimmed by 5 bases and V by 4 bases; bases with no gene match: 4. The DNA for the CDR3 is TGTGCCAGCAGCCCTCGACAGGGGGCTACTGAAGCTTTCTTT. It is translated as CASSPRQGATEAFF.

The genes are TRBV4-2 and TRBJ2-6, with D perhaps matching TRBD2 (5 bases). This CDR3 region has 15 residues. The V end was cut by 4 bases, the J end by 0 bases, with 7 bases between. Germline V lookup: CDR1 LGHNA, CDR2 YNFKEQ. CDR3 in DNA: TGTGCCAGCAGCCCCGGGAACTCTGGGGCCAACGTCCTGACTTTC. Protein: CASSPGNSGANVLTF.

The chain has TRBV5-6 and TRBJ2-5, with 8 bases that match TRBD1. Trimming cost V 0 bases and J 2 bases; bases outside gene matches: 0. Looked up from germline, CDR1 is SGHDT and CDR2 is YYEEEE. The CDR3 totals 14 residues. Here the CDR3 reads CASSLGTGQETQYF. The CDR3 DNA sequence: TGTGCCAGCAGCTTGGGGACAGGGCAAGAGACCCAGTACTTC.

The chain combines TRBV3-1 (or the pseudogene TRBV3-2) with TRBJ1-3, with D perhaps TRBD1 (6 bases). CDR3 length: 17 residues. Germline V gives CDR1 LGHDT, CDR2 YNNKEL (reference sequence). V was shortened by 2 bases and J by 0 bases, with 14 bases between the two germline ends. The CDR3 coding sequence is TGTGCCAGCAGCCAATTAGCGGGGGGCTTCTCTGGAAACACCATATATTTT. Translation: CASSQLAGGFSGNTIYF.

The chain recombines TRBV13 with TRBJ2-5; D is ambiguous. The V gene lost 3 bases and the J gene lost 5 bases, with 4 bases spanning the gap. Per germline, CDR1 PRHDT and CDR2 FYEKMQ (reference sequence). The CDR3 is 11 residues long. This chain's CDR3 is CASSFRETQYF. CDR3 nucleotides: TGTGCCAGCAGCTTCAGGGAGACCCAGTACTTC.

V gene TRBV5-1 combines with J gene TRBJ2-5, with 9 bases that match TRBD1. Germline trimming cut 3 bases from V and 4 bases from J; bases unmatched to any gene: 7. This CDR3 has 15 residues. CDR1 is SGHRS, CDR2 YFSETQ, per germline. CDR3 bases: TGCGCCAGCAGCTCCGGTGGGGACAGGGCAGAGACCCAGTACTTC. It translates to CASSSGGDRAETQYF.

This chain joins TRBV18 and TRBJ1-4, with 11 bases fitting TRBD1. The CDR3 consists of 16 residues. The V gene end was trimmed by 6 bases and the J gene end by 7 bases; junction bases not matched to a gene: 10. From germline, CDR1 is KGHSH and CDR2 LQKENI. CDR3 DNA sequence: TGTGCCAGCTCCCCTGGGACAGGGGGAAGGAGTGAAAAACTGTTTTTT. Translating gives CASSPGTGGRSEKLFF.

The rearrangement uses TRBV5-1 and TRBJ1-1, with TRBD1 as a possible D gene (6 bases). The CDR3 totals 15 residues. Trimming pared 1 base from V and 4 bases from J, leaving 14 bases between. Germline V CDR1 and CDR2: SGHRS, YFSETQ. CDR3 sequence (DNA): TGCGCCAGCAGCTTGTTCGGGGGGCAGATCACTGAAGCTTTCTTT. It codes for CASSLFGGQITEAFF.

The chain employs TRBV6-5 and TRBJ2-1; a weak D match, TRBD1 (6 bases). The CDR3 spans 10 residues. V was trimmed by 8 bases and J by 11 bases, leaving 10 bases between them. Germline V lookup: CDR1 MNHEY, CDR2 SVGAGI. The CDR3, as DNA: TGTGCCAGCCACAGGGATAAGCAGTTCTTC. Its translation is CASHRDKQFF.

This chain uses TRBV6-5 with TRBJ1-2; 9 nucleotides agree with TRBD1. This CDR3 region has 13 residues. Germline-derived CDR1 and CDR2 are MNHEY and SVGAGI. With V trimmed by 5 bases and J by 8 bases, 6 bases remained unmatched. This CDR3 is CASSRTGERGYTF. CDR3 in DNA: TGTGCCAGCAGTCGGACAGGGGAGAGGGGCTACACCTTC.

V usage is TRBV5-4 and J usage is TRBJ1-6; 7 nucleotides match TRBD1. The germline V gene has CDR1 SGHNT and CDR2 YYREEE (reference sequence). V lost 4 bases and J lost 9; bases outside the gene matches: 10. This CDR3 has 15 residues. CDR3 amino acids: CASSDPGRGVSPLHF. The CDR3 DNA follows: TGTGCCAGCAGCGATCCTGGCAGGGGGGTTTCACCCCTCCACTTT. The full variable domain, its missing parts supplied by reference TRBV5-4 and TRBJ1-6, is ETGVTQSPTHLIKTRGQQVTLRCSSQSGHNTVSWYQQALGQGPQFIFQYYREEENGRGNFPPRFSGLQFPNYSSELNVNALELDDSALYLCASSDPGRGVSPLHFGNGTRLTVT.

This clone appeared a single time. V is TRBV9 and J is TRBJ1-3; D gene uncertain. This CDR3 has 15 amino acids. Per the germline V gene, CDR1 is SGDLS and CDR2 is YYNGEE. Between the trimmed V and J ends, which lost 4 bases and 0 bases, there was a span of 11 bases. This chain's CDR3 is CASSMTGVSGNTIYF. The CDR3 DNA follows: TGTGCCAGCAGCATGACCGGGGTCTCTGGAAACACCATATATTTT.

This chain uses TRBV29-1 with TRBJ1-5; D unclear. The V and J ends lost 4 bases and 4 bases respectively, with 11 bases between them. The CDR3 is 13 amino acids. CDR1 is SQVTM, CDR2 ANQGSEA, per germline. The CDR3 nucleotides are TGCAGCGTTGGAGGGATGGAAAATCAGCCCCAGCATTTT. Translating gives CSVGGMENQPQHF.

J is TRBJ2-2 and V is TRBV7-2; no definite D call. Germline V gene sequence: CDR1 SGHTA, CDR2 FQGNSA. Trimming took off 1 base at V and 0 bases at J, with 6 bases between the two ends. The CDR3 length is 15 residues. This CDR3 reads CASSLVAANTGELFF. CDR3 DNA sequence: TGTGCCAGCAGCTTAGTTGCGGCGAACACCGGGGAGCTGTTTTTT.

The J gene is TRBJ2-1, the V gene TRBV3-1 (or the pseudogene TRBV3-2); weak D call: TRBD2 (6 bases). Trimming pared 5 bases from V and 3 bases from J, leaving 14 bases between. The germline V gene encodes CDR1 LGHDT and CDR2 YNNKEL (reference sequence). This CDR3 has 15 residues. CDR3 bases: TGTGCCAGCAGCTCGGGGACTTTGCTCTACAATGAGCAGTTCTTC. This codes for CASSSGTLLYNEQFF.

The rearrangement links TRBV6-5 to TRBJ1-2, with 7 nucleotides matching TRBD1. This CDR3 spans 13 amino acids. V trimming: 10 bases; J trimming: 9 bases; junction bases outside the gene matches: 14. Germline loops: CDR1 MNHEY, CDR2 SVGAGI. The CDR3 DNA follows: TGTGCCACCCGATATACAGGGGCGGAGAGCTACACCTTC. It translates to CATRYTGAESYTF.

The chain is built from TRBV29-1 and TRBJ1-3, with D unresolved. In germline, CDR1 is SQVTM, CDR2 ANQGSEA. The CDR3 is 14 residues long. V dropped 5 bases and J dropped 6 bases, with 17 bases sitting between them. CDR3 nucleotide sequence: TGCAGCGTTTCTGGAGGGAAGTTCGTAAACACCATATATTTT. This sequence encodes CSVSGGKFVNTIYF.

This chain connects TRBV18 to TRBJ2-3, with 11 bases aligning to TRBD2. This CDR3 has 16 amino acids. V was pared by 2 bases and J by 5 bases, with 6 bases of the junction left unmatched. CDR1 is KGHSH and CDR2 is LQKENI in the germline V gene. Here the CDR3 reads CASSPVAGGPLDTQYF. The CDR3 coding sequence is TGTGCCAGCTCACCAGTAGCGGGAGGGCCTTTAGATACGCAGTATTTT.

The chain employs TRBV5-5 and TRBJ2-5; possibly TRBD1 for D (5 bases). The CDR3 is made up of 15 amino acids. Germline values: CDR1 SGHKS, CDR2 YYEKEE (reference sequence). Trimming removed 7 bases from V and 1 base from J, with 17 bases in between. CDR3 sequence: CASSRTGAPQETQYF. In nucleotides, the CDR3 is TGTGCCAGCTCCCGCACAGGTGCCCCCCAAGAGACCCAGTACTTC.